The 27 T cell receptor beta chains in this list originate from one sample, sequenced in a study of CXCR3-negative and CXCR3-positive naive CD8 T cells (dated by TCRdb to about 2019). Points the paper makes about the study in general: TRB CDR3s from CXCR3-positive naive cells showed higher hydrophobicity (lower Kidera factor 4), lower energy, and higher strength and volume indices than CXCR3-negative naive cells.

These receptors' antigens are unknown. TCRdb shows the sequencer as NextSeq 550. The Human TCR Profiling Kit (MiLaboratory) was used to prepare UMI-labeled 5' RACE TRB cDNA libraries. After TCRdb reprocessed the reads, each CDR3 protein sequence was kept as one row, without DNA. This sample's listing comprises 130,000 to 150,000 distinct CDR3 sequences. About 0.28% of the sample is in the top ten clones. The sample taken for sequencing was naive CXCR3+ CD8+ T cells from blood. The sample's cell subset or site, from its label and the paper: CD45RO-CCR7+CD27+CD95- naive CD8+ T cells expressing CXCR3 (TNR3+). Source of these receptors: a human donor in good health. Some clones in this sample may be carry-over from other donors' samples.

V is TRBV12-3 or TRBV12-4 and J is TRBJ1-2; as DNA is missing, the TRBD1 call by TCRdb cannot be tested. This CDR3 is built from 15 residues. CDR3: CASTTADRDIYGYTF.

J is TRBJ2-7 and V is TRBV6-2 or TRBV6-3; TCRdb designates TRBD1, a call that cannot be tested without DNA. Looked up from germline, CDR1 is MNHEY and CDR2 is SVGEGT. This CDR3 is built from 16 residues. The CDR3 is CASSYSVSGAPHEQYF.

This sequence joins TRBV4-1 and TRBJ2-1. CDR1 and CDR2 from the germline V gene are MGHRA and YSYEKL. The CDR3 is 12 residues long. The CDR3 here is CASNQADNEQFF.

The genes are TRBV12-3 or TRBV12-4 and TRBJ2-3; TCRdb's D gene call, TRBD2, goes unchecked for lack of DNA. This CDR3 spans 18 amino acids. The CDR3: CASRSAWGLAGGPDTQYF.

J is TRBJ2-5 and V is TRBV6-5. Looked up from germline, CDR1 is MNHEY and CDR2 is SVGAGI. The CDR3 runs 13 residues. CDR3: CASSYSSGETQYF.

The chain carries TRBV5-1 and TRBJ2-7. CDR3 length equals 15 residues. Germline CDR1 SGHRS, CDR2 YFSETQ. The CDR3: CASSLAERSSYEQYF.

The rearrangement uses TRBV29-1 and TRBJ1-1. This CDR3 has 12 residues. Germline assignment: CDR1 SQVTM and CDR2 ANQGSEA. CDR3 in amino acids: CSVDRQNTEAFF.

V is TRBV4-1 and J is TRBJ2-1; the TCRdb call, TRBD1, lacks DNA for checking. CDR3 length equals 14 residues. Germline lookup yields CDR1 MGHRA and CDR2 YSYEKL. CDR3 residues: CASSQGSGYNEQFF.

The chain combines TRBV12-3 or TRBV12-4 with TRBJ2-5; without DNA, the TCRdb call of TRBD1 cannot be checked. The CDR3 contains 15 residues. CDR3: CASSGGTGLKKTQYF.

The rearrangement links TRBV10-3 to TRBJ2-3; TCRdb calls TRBD1, which cannot be checked without DNA. The germline V gene has CDR1 ENHRY and CDR2 SYGVKD. CDR3 length equals 17 residues. This chain's CDR3 is CAISESGVAASTDTQYF.

The chain has TRBV19 and TRBJ1-1; TCRdb lists TRBD1, though no DNA is available to test this call. Germline V gene lookup returns CDR1 LNHDA and CDR2 SQIVND (reference sequence). The CDR3 extends over 16 amino acids. The CDR3 region is CASAPTGTGGATEAFF.

The V gene is TRBV7-9, the J gene TRBJ2-5. This CDR3 has 13 residues. CDR1 and CDR2 (germline): SEHNR, FQNEAQ (reference sequence). The CDR3 region is CASSLDGQETQYF.

The V and J genes are TRBV9 and TRBJ2-2; TCRdb gives TRBD1 as the D gene, but with no DNA this cannot be confirmed. CDR1 and CDR2 (germline): SGDLS, YYNGEE. The CDR3 is 15 amino acids. This chain's CDR3 is CASSAGQGYAGELFF.

V gene TRBV29-1 combines with J gene TRBJ2-1; TCRdb indicates TRBD2, and absent DNA this call remains unverified. Germline assignment: CDR1 SQVTM and CDR2 ANQGSEA. The CDR3 is made up of 14 amino acids. CDR3 loop: CSVIAGGPYNEQFF.

The chain couples TRBV20-1 to TRBJ1-1. This CDR3 spans 13 amino acids. Germline V lookup: CDR1 DFQATT, CDR2 SNEGSKA (reference sequence). CDR3 residues: CSARDYWGIEAFF.

The gene calls are TRBV27 and TRBJ2-7. CDR1 is MNHEY and CDR2 is SMNVEV in the germline V gene (reference sequence). The CDR3 covers 14 residues. The CDR3 spells CASSLSLLSYEQYF.

The rearrangement uses TRBV12-3 or TRBV12-4 and TRBJ1-2. The length of the CDR3 is 16 residues. The CDR3 sequence: CASSLTAGGTSYGYTF.

V gene TRBV7-2 combines with J gene TRBJ1-5. CDR3 length equals 12 residues. Germline V gene data show CDR1 as SGHTA and CDR2 as FQGNSA. The CDR3 protein is CASSLVNQPQHF.

The chain recombines TRBV5-1 with TRBJ2-7; TCRdb lists TRBD1, though no DNA is available to test this call. The CDR3 runs to 16 residues. Germline V gene data show CDR1 as SGHRS and CDR2 as YFSETQ. The chain's CDR3 is CASSVTPGQDSYEQYF.

The rearrangement links TRBV4-3 to TRBJ2-7; TCRdb designates TRBD1, a call that cannot be tested without DNA. CDR1 LGHNA and CDR2 YSLEER come from the germline V gene. The CDR3 is 14 residues long. The CDR3 sequence: CASSQDFSGDEQYF.

The chain uses TRBV29-1 and TRBJ2-7. Per the germline V gene, CDR1 is SQVTM and CDR2 is ANQGSEA. The CDR3 consists of 13 residues. The CDR3 loop is CSVTAGAPVEQYF.

The CDR3 loop is CASSYADRSYEQYF. The V call is TRBV6-6, the J call TRBJ2-7. Germline V gene sequence: CDR1 MNHNY, CDR2 SVGAGI (reference sequence). The CDR3 is 14 amino acids.

The V call is TRBV5-1, the J call TRBJ2-7; TCRdb selects TRBD2, and the lack of DNA leaves this call unchecked. The CDR3 consists of 15 residues. The germline V gene has CDR1 SGHRS and CDR2 YFSETQ. The CDR3 is CASSSVVGSSYEQYF.

The chain joins TRBV7-3 to TRBJ1-2; the D call from TCRdb, TRBD1, cannot be confirmed without DNA. Germline CDR1 is SGHTA and CDR2 is FQGTGA. The CDR3 covers 17 residues. The CDR3 loop is CASSPSAWTGGNYGYTF.

The rearrangement uses TRBV29-1 and TRBJ2-7; TCRdb proposes TRBD1, but this gene call is untestable without DNA. Germline lookup yields CDR1 SQVTM and CDR2 ANQGSEA. The CDR3 runs 13 residues. The CDR3 loop is CSVAGGDTYEQYF.

The chain uses TRBV29-1 and TRBJ2-7; without DNA, the TCRdb call of TRBD2 cannot be checked. This CDR3 has 16 amino acids. Germline V CDR1 and CDR2: SQVTM, ANQGSEA. The chain's CDR3 is CSVEGEGLAGAYEQYF.

The rearrangement links TRBV15 to TRBJ1-5. CDR3 size: 15 residues. The V gene's germline CDR1 is LNHNV and CDR2 YYDKDF (reference sequence). The CDR3 region is CATSRDMGFNQPQHF.